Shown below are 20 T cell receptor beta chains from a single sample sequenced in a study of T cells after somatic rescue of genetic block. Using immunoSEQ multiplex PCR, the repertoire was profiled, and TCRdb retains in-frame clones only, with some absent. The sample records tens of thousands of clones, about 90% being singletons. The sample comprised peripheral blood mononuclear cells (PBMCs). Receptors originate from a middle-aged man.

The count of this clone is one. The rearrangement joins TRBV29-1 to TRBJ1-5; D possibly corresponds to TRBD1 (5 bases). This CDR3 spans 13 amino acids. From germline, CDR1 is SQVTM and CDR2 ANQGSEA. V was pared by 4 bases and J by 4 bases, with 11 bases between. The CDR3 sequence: CSVVGGTNQPQHF. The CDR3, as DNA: TGCAGCGTTGTGGGGGGGACGAATCAGCCCCAGCATTTT. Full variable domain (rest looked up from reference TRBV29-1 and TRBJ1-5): SAVISQKPSRDICQRGTSLTIQCQVDSQVTMMFWYRQQPGQSLTLIATANQGSEATYESGFVIDKFPISRPNLTFSTLTVSNMSPEDSSIYLCSVVGGTNQPQHFGDGTRLSIL.

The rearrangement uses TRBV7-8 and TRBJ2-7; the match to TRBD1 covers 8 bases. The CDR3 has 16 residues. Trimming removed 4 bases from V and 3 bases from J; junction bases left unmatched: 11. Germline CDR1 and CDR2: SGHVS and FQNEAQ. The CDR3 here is CASSSDQGAKGYEQYF. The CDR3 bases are TGTGCCAGCAGCTCAGATCAGGGGGCGAAGGGCTACGAGCAGTACTTC.

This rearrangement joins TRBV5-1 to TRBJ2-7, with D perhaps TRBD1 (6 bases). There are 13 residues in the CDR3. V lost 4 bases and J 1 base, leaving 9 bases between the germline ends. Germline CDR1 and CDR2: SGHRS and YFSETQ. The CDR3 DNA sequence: TGCGCCAGCAGCAGACAGGAGTCCTACGAGCAGTACTTC. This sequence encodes CASSRQESYEQYF.

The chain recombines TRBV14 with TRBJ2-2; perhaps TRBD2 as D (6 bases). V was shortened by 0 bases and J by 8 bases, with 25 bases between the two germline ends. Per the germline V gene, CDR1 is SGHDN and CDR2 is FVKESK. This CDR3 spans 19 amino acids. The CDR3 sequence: CASSQDDYRDAASDGELFF. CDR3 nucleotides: TGTGCCAGCAGCCAAGATGATTACCGAGACGCGGCTAGCGATGGGGAGCTGTTTTTT.

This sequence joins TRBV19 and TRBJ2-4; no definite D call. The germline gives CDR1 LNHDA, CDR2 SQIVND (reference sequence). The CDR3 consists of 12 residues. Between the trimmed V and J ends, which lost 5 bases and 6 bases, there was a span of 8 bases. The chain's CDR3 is CASSPPINIQYF. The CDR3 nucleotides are TGTGCCAGTAGTCCCCCAATAAACATTCAGTACTTC.

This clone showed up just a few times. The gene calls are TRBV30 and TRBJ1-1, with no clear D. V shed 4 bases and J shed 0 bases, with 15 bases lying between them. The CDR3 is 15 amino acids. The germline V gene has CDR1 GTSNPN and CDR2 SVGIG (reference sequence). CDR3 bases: TGTGCCTGGACAGGAAATTCTTTAATGAACACTGAAGCTTTCTTT. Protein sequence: CAWTGNSLMNTEAFF. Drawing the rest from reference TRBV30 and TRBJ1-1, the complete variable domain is SQTIHQWPATLVQPVGSPLSLECTVEGTSNPNLYWYRQAAGRGLQLLFYSVGIGQISSEVPQNLSASRPQDRQFILSSKKLLLSDSGFYLCAWTGNSLMNTEAFFGQGTRLTVV.

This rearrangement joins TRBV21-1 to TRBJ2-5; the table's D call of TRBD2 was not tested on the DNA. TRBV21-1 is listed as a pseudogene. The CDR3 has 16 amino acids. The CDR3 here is CASSSPLATLSETQYF. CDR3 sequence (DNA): TGTGCCAGCAGTTCCCCGCTAGCTACACTTTCTGAGACCCAGTACTTC.

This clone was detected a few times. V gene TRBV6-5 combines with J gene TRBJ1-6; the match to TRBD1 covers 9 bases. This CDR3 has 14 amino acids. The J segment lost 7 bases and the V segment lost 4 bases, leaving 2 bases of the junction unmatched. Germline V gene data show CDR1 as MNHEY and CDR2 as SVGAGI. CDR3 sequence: CASSSGTGNSPLHF. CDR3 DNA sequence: TGTGCCAGCAGTTCCGGGACAGGGAATTCACCCCTCCACTTT.

The CDR3 here is CASSPPRAGSYNEQFF. CDR3 DNA: TGTGCCAGCTCACCACCTCGGGCCGGCTCCTACAATGAGCAGTTCTTC. The chain is built from TRBV18 and TRBJ2-1; D remains ambiguous. The CDR3 length is 16 residues. V was clipped by 0 bases and J by 0 bases, with 9 bases between them. Per germline, CDR1 KGHSH and CDR2 LQKENI.

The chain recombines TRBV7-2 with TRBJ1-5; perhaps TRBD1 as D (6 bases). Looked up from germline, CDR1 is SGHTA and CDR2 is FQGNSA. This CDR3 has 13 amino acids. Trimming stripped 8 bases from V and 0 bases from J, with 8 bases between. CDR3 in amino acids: CASARGSNQPQHF. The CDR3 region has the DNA TGTGCCAGCGCCAGGGGTAGCAATCAGCCCCAGCATTTT.

CDR3 DNA sequence: TGTGCCAGCAGTTTGGGAGGGCATCTCCCCGAGCAGTACTTC. Protein: CASSLGGHLPEQYF. The V call is TRBV28, the J call TRBJ2-7; 7 bases fit TRBD2. Per the germline V gene, CDR1 is MDHEN and CDR2 is SYDVKM. The CDR3 sequence is 14 residues long. The V segment lost 3 bases and the J segment 6 bases; nucleotides outside the gene matches: 8.

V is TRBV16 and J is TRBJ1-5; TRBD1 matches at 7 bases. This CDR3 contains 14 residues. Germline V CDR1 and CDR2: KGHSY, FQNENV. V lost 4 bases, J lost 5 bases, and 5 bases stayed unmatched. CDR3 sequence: CASSRDRVHQPQHF. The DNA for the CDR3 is TGTGCCAGCAGCCGCGACAGGGTCCATCAGCCCCAGCATTTT.

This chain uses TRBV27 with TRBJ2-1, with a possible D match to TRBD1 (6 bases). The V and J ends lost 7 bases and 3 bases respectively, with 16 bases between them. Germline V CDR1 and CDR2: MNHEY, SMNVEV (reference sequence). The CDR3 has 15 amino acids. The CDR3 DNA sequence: TGTGCCAGCAAAACATCACCGGGACACTACAATGAGCAGTTCTTC. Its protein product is CASKTSPGHYNEQFF.

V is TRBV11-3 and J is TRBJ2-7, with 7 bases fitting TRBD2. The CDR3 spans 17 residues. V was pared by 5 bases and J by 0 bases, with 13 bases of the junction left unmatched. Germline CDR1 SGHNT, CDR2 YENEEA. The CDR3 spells CASSLPGKRDDSYEQYF. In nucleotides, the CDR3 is TGTGCCAGCAGCCTGCCAGGGAAGCGGGATGACTCCTACGAGCAGTACTTC.

DNA of the CDR3: TGCGCCAGCAGCCCGGGACGCGACCGGGAGCAGTACTTC. Amino acid sequence: CASSPGRDREQYF. This chain connects TRBV10-1 to TRBJ2-7, with D tentatively TRBD1 or TRBD2 (5 bases each). This CDR3 comprises 13 residues. Trimming left V 6 bases short and J 7 bases short, with 16 bases between. Germline V CDR1 and CDR2: WNHNN, SYGVQD (reference sequence).

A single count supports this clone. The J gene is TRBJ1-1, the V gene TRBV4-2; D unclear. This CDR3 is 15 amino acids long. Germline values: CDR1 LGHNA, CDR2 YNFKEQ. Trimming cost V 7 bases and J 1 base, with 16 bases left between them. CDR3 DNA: TGTGCCAGCACCTCGTATTGGGAACCGAACACTGAAGCTTTCTTT. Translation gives CASTSYWEPNTEAFF.

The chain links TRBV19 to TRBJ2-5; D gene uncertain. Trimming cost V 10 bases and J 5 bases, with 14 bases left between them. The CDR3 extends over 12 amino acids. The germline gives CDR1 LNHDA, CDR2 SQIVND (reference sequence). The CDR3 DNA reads TGTGCCACCCTCGGGTTGGGGGAGACCCAGTACTTC. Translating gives CATLGLGETQYF. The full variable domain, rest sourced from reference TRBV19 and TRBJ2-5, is DGGITQSPKYLFRKEGQNVTLSCEQNLNHDAMYWYRQDPGQGLRLIYYSQIVNDFQKGDIAEGYSVSREKKESFPLTVTSAQKNPTAFYLCATLGLGETQYFGPGTRLLVL.

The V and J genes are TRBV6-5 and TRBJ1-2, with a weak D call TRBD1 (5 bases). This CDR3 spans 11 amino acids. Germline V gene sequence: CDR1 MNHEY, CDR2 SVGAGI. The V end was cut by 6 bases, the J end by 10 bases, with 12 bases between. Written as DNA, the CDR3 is TGTGCCAGCAGGAAGGGACTAATCTACACCTTC. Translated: CASRKGLIYTF.

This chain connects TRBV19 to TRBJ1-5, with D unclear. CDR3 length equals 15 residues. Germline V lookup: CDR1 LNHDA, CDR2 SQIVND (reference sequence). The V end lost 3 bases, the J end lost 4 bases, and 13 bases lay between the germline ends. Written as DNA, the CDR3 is TGTGCCAGTAGTATTGTGGCCAATTCTAATCAGCCCCAGCATTTT. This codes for CASSIVANSNQPQHF.

The CDR3 sequence is CASSLGGSSYNEQFF. CDR3 bases: TGTGCCAGCAGCTTAGGCGGGAGCTCCTACAATGAGCAGTTCTTC. The chain employs TRBV5-6 and TRBJ2-1; TRBD2 agrees at 7 bases. CDR1 is SGHDT, CDR2 YYEEEE, per germline. V dropped 2 bases and J dropped 0; count of bases not matched to a gene: 2. CDR3 length equals 15 residues.